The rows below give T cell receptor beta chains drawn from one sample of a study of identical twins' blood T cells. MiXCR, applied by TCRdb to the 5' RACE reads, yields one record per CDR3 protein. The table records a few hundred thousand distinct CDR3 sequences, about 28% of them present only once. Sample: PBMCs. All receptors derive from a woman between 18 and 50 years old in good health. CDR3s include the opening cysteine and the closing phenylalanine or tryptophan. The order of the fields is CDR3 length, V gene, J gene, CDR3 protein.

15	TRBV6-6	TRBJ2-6	CASSRQGFGANVLTF
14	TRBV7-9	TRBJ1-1	CASSILQGGTEAFF
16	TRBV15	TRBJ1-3	CATSFGSRGSGNTIYF
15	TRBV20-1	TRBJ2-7	CSARDPAGTTYEQYF
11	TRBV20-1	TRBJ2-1	CSARDPGEQFF
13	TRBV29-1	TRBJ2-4	CSVEGGSLNIQYF
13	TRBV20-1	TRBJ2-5	CSARDVGAETQYF
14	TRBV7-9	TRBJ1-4	CASSLDTNNEKLFF
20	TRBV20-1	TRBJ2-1	CSAILPGLAGGYRSYNEQFF
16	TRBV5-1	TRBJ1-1	CASGLGTGQVNTEAFF
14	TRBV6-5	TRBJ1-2	CASSQESLPAGYTF
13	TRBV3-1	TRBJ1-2	CASSPSINYGYTF
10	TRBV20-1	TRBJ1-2	CSAIEDGYTF
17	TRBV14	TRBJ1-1	CASSQVPGQGGNTEAFF
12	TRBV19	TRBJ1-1	CAILGSSTEAFF
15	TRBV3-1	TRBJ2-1	CASSHWTGGYNEQFF
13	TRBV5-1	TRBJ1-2	CTSSFRAINGYTF
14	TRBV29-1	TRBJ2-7	CSVDSASGVHEQYF
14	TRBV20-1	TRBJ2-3	CSARRTRTTDTQYF
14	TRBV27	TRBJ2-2	CASSGGFDTGELFF
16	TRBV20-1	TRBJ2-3	CSARDPGGGRTDTQYF
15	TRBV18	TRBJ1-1	CASSPPSTVNTEAFF
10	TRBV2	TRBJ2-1	CASVVGEQFF
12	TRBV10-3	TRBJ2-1	CAISERDSYQFF
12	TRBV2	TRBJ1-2	CASSTTGYGYTF